The 23 T cell receptor beta chains given below trace back to one sample, sequenced in a study of T cell changes during pregnancy in multiple sclerosis. Produced via immunoSEQ multiplex PCR; TCRdb's table is partial and in-frame only. This sample has around 45,000 clones, with 85% to 95% found just once. The input for sequencing was CD4+ T cells from peripheral blood mononuclear cells, taken in the third trimester of pregnancy. The receptor set was obtained from a female donor with multiple sclerosis, enrolled in a pregnancy study.

The V call is TRBV10-3, the J call TRBJ2-7; possibly TRBD2 for D (5 bases). The CDR3 extends over 15 amino acids. Trimming left V 2 bases short and J 3 bases short, with 14 bases between. Looked up from germline, CDR1 is ENHRY and CDR2 is SYGVKD. The CDR3 is CAISEGLTTSYEQYF. CDR3 bases: TGTGCCATCAGTGAGGGGCTGACTACGAGCTACGAGCAGTACTTC.

V usage is TRBV7-9 and J usage is TRBJ1-2, with D possibly TRBD1 on 6 matching bases. The CDR3 extends over 15 amino acids. The V gene lost 1 base and the J gene lost 4 bases, with 13 bases spanning the gap. Germline V gives CDR1 SEHNR, CDR2 FQNEAQ (reference sequence). The CDR3 loop is CASSLDRGAGYGYTF. For the CDR3, the DNA is TGTGCCAGCAGCTTAGACCGGGGGGCAGGCTATGGCTACACCTTC. The full variable domain, its missing parts supplied by reference TRBV7-9 and TRBJ1-2, is DTGVSQNPRHKITKRGQNVTFRCDPISEHNRLYWYRQTLGQGPEFLTYFQNEAQLEKSRLLSDRFSAERPKGSFSTLEIQRTEQGDSAMYLCASSLDRGAGYGYTFGSGTRLTVV.

This clone was seen only a few times. The chain uses TRBV29-1 and TRBJ1-1, with 10 bases fitting TRBD1. Germline CDR1 is SQVTM and CDR2 is ANQGSEA. The junction had 6 bases not matched to a gene; V was cut back by 6 bases and J by 5 bases. The CDR3 is 13 residues long. The CDR3 DNA follows: TGCAGCGTACGACAGGGGGCGCAAACTGAAGCTTTCTTT. It codes for CSVRQGAQTEAFF.

V and J are TRBV5-4 and TRBJ2-7; TRBD1 aligns across 9 bases. The V gene end was trimmed by 3 bases and the J gene end by 2 bases; junction bases not matched to a gene: 3. Germline V CDR1 and CDR2: SGHNT, YYREEE (reference sequence). This CDR3 spans 14 amino acids. In DNA form, the CDR3 reads TGTGCCAGCAGCTGGGGGACAGGGCCCTACGAGCAGTACTTC. As protein: CASSWGTGPYEQYF.

The chain combines TRBV11-2 with TRBJ2-1; no definite D call. This CDR3 contains 12 residues. V lost 0 bases to trimming and J lost 9 bases, with 6 bases between them. The germline CDR1 and CDR2 sequences are SGHAT and FQNNGV. CDR3 amino acids: CASSLDSGEQFF. The CDR3 nucleotides are TGTGCCAGCAGCTTAGATTCCGGTGAGCAGTTCTTC.

The rearrangement uses TRBV11-2 and TRBJ2-4, with TRBD2 as a possible D gene (6 bases). Trimming pared 3 bases from V and 3 bases from J, leaving 9 bases between. Per germline, CDR1 SGHAT and CDR2 FQNNGV. The length of the CDR3 is 14 residues. CDR3 sequence reads: CASSFSRGKNIQYF. CDR3 nucleotide sequence: TGTGCCAGCAGCTTCTCGCGGGGCAAAAACATTCAGTACTTC.

V and J are TRBV30 and TRBJ1-2; 9 positions match TRBD1. With V trimmed by 7 bases and J by 5 bases, 8 bases remained unmatched. The germline V gene has CDR1 GTSNPN and CDR2 SVGIG (reference sequence). The length of the CDR3 is 13 residues. CDR3 nucleotide sequence: TGTGCCTTATCCAGGACAGGGGATTATGGCTACACCTTC. Its protein product is CALSRTGDYGYTF.

This clone came up once. The chain uses TRBV11-2 and TRBJ1-1, with 7 bases that match TRBD1. V shed 1 base, J shed 2 bases, and the junction held 10 bases outside the gene matches. Looked up from germline, CDR1 is SGHAT and CDR2 is FQNNGV. This CDR3 has 17 amino acids. CDR3 nucleotides: TGTGCCAGCAGCTTAGCTAAGTGGGACAGAAGAAACACTGAAGCTTTCTTT. This translates into CASSLAKWDRRNTEAFF.

The rearrangement uses TRBV6-1 and TRBJ1-1; TRBD1 matches 7 bases. With V trimmed by 4 bases and J by 2 bases, 4 bases remained unmatched. The CDR3 has 14 amino acids. Germline lookup yields CDR1 MNHNS and CDR2 SASEGT. The CDR3 region has the DNA TGTGCCAGCAGTGCTGGGACAGCAAACACTGAAGCTTTCTTT. Protein: CASSAGTANTEAFF.

The genes are TRBV5-1 and TRBJ2-1; 7 bases line up with TRBD2. Germline trimming cut 3 bases from V and 5 bases from J; bases unmatched to any gene: 8. The CDR3 extends over 15 amino acids. The germline gives CDR1 SGHRS, CDR2 YFSETQ. The CDR3 spells CASSSTSYGDNEQFF. CDR3 in DNA: TGCGCCAGCAGCTCGACTAGCTATGGGGACAATGAGCAGTTCTTC.

This rearrangement joins TRBV5-8 to TRBJ2-7; no clear D gene. The germline V and J ends were trimmed by 4 bases and 3 bases, with 5 bases remaining between them. This CDR3 has 11 amino acids. Germline CDR1 is SGHTS and CDR2 is YDEGEE. This CDR3 is CASSPLYEQYF. CDR3 nucleotide sequence: TGTGCCAGCAGCCCCCTCTACGAGCAGTACTTC.

This chain joins TRBV2 and TRBJ2-4; no clear D gene. The length of the CDR3 is 16 residues. The V end was cut by 2 bases, the J end by 0 bases, with 11 bases between. Germline-derived CDR1 and CDR2 are SNHLY and FYNNEI. The chain's CDR3 is CASSEMRELAKNIQYF. The CDR3 region has the DNA TGTGCCAGCAGTGAAATGCGAGAACTAGCCAAAAACATTCAGTACTTC.

J is TRBJ2-1 and V is TRBV5-1; D not certain. Trimming removed 4 bases at V and 2 bases at J, with 13 bases between. Germline CDR1 is SGHRS and CDR2 is YFSETQ. The CDR3 is 15 residues long. The CDR3 DNA reads as TGCGCCAGCAGCCCAACTGGGCCCCCCTACAATGAGCAGTTCTTC. Translation: CASSPTGPPYNEQFF.

The CDR3 DNA reads TGTGCCAGCAGTACACCACAGGGAACCGGGGAGCTGTTTTTT. Its translation is CASSTPQGTGELFF. This chain uses TRBV28 with TRBJ2-2, with a possible D match to TRBD1 (6 bases). The V gene lost 5 bases and the J gene lost 5 bases, with 12 bases spanning the gap. The CDR3 consists of 14 residues. Germline values: CDR1 MDHEN, CDR2 SYDVKM.

Concerning this clone: At the DNA level, this CDR3 is encoded by other sequences in the same sample as well. The chain employs TRBV4-3 and TRBJ1-5; weak D call: TRBD1 (5 bases). The CDR3 is made up of 14 amino acids. Trimming took off 3 bases at V and 6 bases at J, with 12 bases between the two ends. CDR1 is LGHNA and CDR2 is YSLEER in the germline V gene. The CDR3 DNA reads TGCGCCAGCAGCCAGACGGGGGTCACTCAGCCCCAGCATTTT. This sequence encodes CASSQTGVTQPQHF.

This chain uses TRBV14 with TRBJ2-1; 12 bases match TRBD2. V was clipped by 4 bases and J by 0 bases; unmatched bases: 13. There are 20 residues in the CDR3. Germline-derived CDR1 and CDR2 are SGHDN and FVKESK. In DNA form, the CDR3 reads TGTGCCAGCAGCCCTCAATGGACTAGCGGGAAAAAGAGCTCCTACAATGAGCAGTTCTTC. It specifies CASSPQWTSGKKSSYNEQFF. Based on the CDR3 plus reference TRBV14 and TRBJ2-1, the full variable domain is EAGVTQFPSHSVIEKGQTVTLRCDPISGHDNLYWYRRVMGKEIKFLLHFVKESKQDESGMPNNRFLAERTGGTYSTLKVQPAELEDSGVYFCASSPQWTSGKKSSYNEQFFGPGTRLTVL.

This clone was counted between two and nine times. The rearrangement uses TRBV19 and TRBJ1-1; TRBD1 is a possible D gene (6 bases). The germline V and J ends were trimmed by 3 bases and 2 bases, with 13 bases remaining between them. The CDR3 runs to 15 residues. CDR1 and CDR2 from the germline V gene are LNHDA and SQIVND (reference sequence). The CDR3 spells CASSIDGGRNTEAFF. The CDR3 DNA reads TGTGCCAGTAGTATCGACGGGGGGCGAAACACTGAAGCTTTCTTT. The whole variable domain, filled in from reference TRBV19 and TRBJ1-1, reads DGGITQSPKYLFRKEGQNVTLSCEQNLNHDAMYWYRQDPGQGLRLIYYSQIVNDFQKGDIAEGYSVSREKKESFPLTVTSAQKNPTAFYLCASSIDGGRNTEAFFGQGTRLTVV.

The chain uses TRBV5-4 and TRBJ2-1; D perhaps matches TRBD2 (6 bases). Germline loops: CDR1 SGHNT, CDR2 YYREEE (reference sequence). V lost 0 bases and J lost 0, with 10 bases in between. This CDR3 has 16 amino acids. CDR3: CASSLAMTSSYNEQFF. The CDR3 nucleotides are TGTGCCAGCAGCTTGGCCATGACTAGCTCCTACAATGAGCAGTTCTTC.

This chain joins TRBV5-1 and TRBJ2-1; the D gene is possibly TRBD2 (6 bases). Germline loops: CDR1 SGHRS, CDR2 YFSETQ. Deletions cut 3 bases from V and 8 bases from J, with 18 bases between. CDR3 length equals 15 residues. In DNA, the CDR3 is TGCGCCAGCAGCTACGCCGGGAGAGGGTGGGATGAGCAGTTCTTC. Residues: CASSYAGRGWDEQFF.

The genes are TRBV19 and TRBJ2-1; TRBD1 is a possible D gene (7 bases). The ends were cut back, 5 bases at V and 1 base at J, with 12 bases in the middle. The germline V gene encodes CDR1 LNHDA and CDR2 SQIVND (reference sequence). This CDR3 has 15 residues. The CDR3 DNA is TGTGCCAGTAGTCTCCAGGGGGGATCCTACAATGAGCAGTTCTTC. Amino acid sequence: CASSLQGGSYNEQFF.

The gene calls are TRBV10-1 and TRBJ2-1; 8 bases are a match to TRBD2. V shed 0 bases, J shed 7 bases, and the junction held 8 bases outside the gene matches. CDR1 is WNHNN and CDR2 is SYGVQD in the germline V gene (reference sequence). This CDR3 spans 16 amino acids. In nucleotides, the CDR3 is TGCGCCAGCAGTGAGTCGAAAAGCGGGAGAAGGAATGAGCAGTTCTTC. Translating gives CASSESKSGRRNEQFF.

As concerns this clone: The germline gene is not matched at one end of the junction; a read error may be the cause. J is TRBJ2-3 and V is TRBV7-7; D is unresolved. The germline gives CDR1 SSHAT, CDR2 FNYEAQ (reference sequence). CDR3 length: 15 amino acids. CDR3 DNA sequence: TGTGCTAGCAGCTTGGGCGAGTCGGGCACAGATACGCAGTATTTT. Its protein is CASSLGESGTDTQYF.

The CDR3 bases are TGCAGCGTTGAAGCCCCCGTCGGCGGGATCTACAATGAGCAGTTCTTC. It translates to CSVEAPVGGIYNEQFF. The chain combines TRBV29-1 with TRBJ2-1, with D perhaps matching TRBD2 (6 bases). Trimming pared 1 base from V and 3 bases from J, leaving 16 bases between. In germline, CDR1 is SQVTM, CDR2 ANQGSEA. The CDR3 extends over 16 amino acids.